This entry lists 4 T cell receptor beta chains sequenced from one sample in a study of T-cell reconstitution after alpha-beta-depleted transplantation in children. The authors prepared the TCRbeta library with unique molecular identifiers. TCRdb re-derived calls from the PCR reads in MiXCR, one entry per CDR3 protein. The sample comprises 200,000 to 300,000 distinct CDR3 sequences, more than 10% of which are singletons, and about 2.6% rests with the top ten. The specimen was PBMCs from the stem cell graft donor, collected from the stem cell graft. Receptor source: a human donor who donated a stem cell graft to a child with acute lymphoblastic leukemia.

This clonotype was counted ten times or more. This chain joins TRBV7-6 and TRBJ2-3, with D unresolved. This CDR3 has 16 amino acids. The germline V and J ends were trimmed by 5 bases and 2 bases, with 17 bases remaining between them. The germline gives CDR1 SGHVS, CDR2 FNYEAQ. The DNA for the CDR3 is TGTGCCAGCAGCCCTCTCCCTATCAGAGACACAGATACGCAGTATTTT. As protein: CASSPLPIRDTDTQYF.

In this sample, this clonotype turned up many times. The chain links TRBV12-5 to TRBJ1-1; D is unclear. The CDR3 length is 13 residues. Germline V gene lookup returns CDR1 LGHNT and CDR2 FRNRAP. The V gene lost 4 bases and the J gene lost 4 bases, with 10 bases spanning the gap. The CDR3 nucleotides read TGTGCTAGTGGTTGGGGTACTAGCACTGAAGCTTTCTTT. Amino acids: CASGWGTSTEAFF.

This clonotype showed up many times. The V and J genes are TRBV7-2 and TRBJ2-3; D uncertain. CDR1 is SGHTA and CDR2 is FQGNSA in the germline V gene. The CDR3 spans 13 residues. Trimming took off 7 bases at V and 2 bases at J, with 10 bases between the two ends. The CDR3 sequence: CASTRDLTDTQYF. CDR3 coding DNA: TGTGCCAGCACCAGAGACCTCACAGATACGCAGTATTTT.

V is TRBV29-1 and J is TRBJ2-7; the D call may be TRBD1 or TRBD2 (5 bases each). CDR1 is SQVTM, CDR2 ANQGSEA, per germline. V was cut by 8 bases and J by 3 bases, with 17 bases left in between. This CDR3 comprises 13 residues. CDR3 protein: CSFRGARDYEQYF. In nucleotides, the CDR3 is TGCAGCTTTCGAGGGGCCAGGGACTACGAGCAGTACTTC.